This T cell receptor (beta chain) emerged from a study of blood T cell repertoires in COVID-19. Losses at the gene ends were 6 bases for V and 3 bases for J; bases not matched to a gene: 5. The CDR3 runs 14 residues. Per the germline V gene, CDR1 is SGHAT and CDR2 is FQNNGV. Patients at the Seattle site were enrolled during active infection and followed longitudinally. This table comes from immunoSEQ multiplex PCR, and its TCRdb copy is limited to in-frame clones, with some not included. The table has nearly 50,000 clones, about nine tenths seen once. Input material: peripheral blood. The TCR comes from a woman aged 80 or over with COVID-19, enrolled during active disease. V usage is TRBV11-2 and J usage is TRBJ2-1; 7 bases fit TRBD1. This chain's CDR3 is CASRSGQIYNEQFF. DNA of the CDR3: TGTGCCAGCAGATCGGGACAGATCTACAATGAGCAGTTCTTC.